This TCR beta chain was sequenced in a study of blood T cell repertoires in COVID-19. About the study: There were acute and convalescent COVID-19 samples, and they came from the United States, Italy and Spain. T cells, B-cell-depleted T cells, or PBMCs provided the cDNA or gDNA that served as material.

Only a few counts were recorded for this clone. V lost 6 bases and J lost 9, with 18 bases in between. This CDR3 is built from 14 residues. CDR1 and CDR2 from the germline V gene are LNHDA and SQIVND (reference sequence). Original analysis: Estimates of nucleated cell counts were drawn from the amplification of reference gene primers. Profiled with immunoSEQ multiplex PCR; TCRdb holds only in-frame clones, not every one. The V and J calls and clone size were taken over from that table, and D and trimming were inferred from the DNA. The sample holds around 64,000 clones, approximately 90% seen once. The chain joins TRBV19 to TRBJ1-5, with D possibly TRBD1 on 6 matching bases. The sequence was collected from a woman older than 75 with acute or convalescent COVID-19. The sample was peripheral blood. The CDR3 is CASRAPGGPWPQHF. The CDR3 DNA reads as TGTGCCAGTAGAGCCCCCGGGGGGCCTTGGCCCCAGCATTTT.